A single sample gave rise to the 3 T cell receptor beta chains below, sequenced in a study of blood T cell repertoires in COVID-19 (dated by TCRdb to 2020 to 2021). The library came from the immunoSEQ multiplex PCR assay. TCRdb retrieved this table from immuneACCESS and kept in-frame rearrangements only. Not all clones are present; in checked studies, unresolved V genes account for under half, and no reason is known for the remainder. The sample table lists around 91,000 clones, approximately 81% of them with a count of one. Of the sample, around 39% is held by the ten largest clones. The sequenced material came from peripheral blood. The receptors come from a man older than 75 with acute or convalescent COVID-19.

This chain links TRBV19 with TRBJ2-1, with TRBD2 as a possible D gene (6 bases). The CDR3 has 15 amino acids. Germline CDR1 and CDR2: LNHDA and SQIVND (reference sequence). Trimming left V 3 bases short and J 5 bases short, with 14 bases between. The CDR3 coding sequence is TGTGCCAGTAGTATTGGGGCTAGCGCAAACAATGAGCAGTTCTTC. Its translation is CASSIGASANNEQFF.

The V call is TRBV15, the J call TRBJ1-3; tentatively, D is TRBD1 (6 bases). V lost 4 bases to trimming and J lost 0 bases, with 13 bases between them. The germline CDR1 and CDR2 sequences are LNHNV and YYDKDF (reference sequence). The CDR3 length is 16 residues. CDR3 DNA sequence: TGTGCCACCAGCAAATCACAGGGTGGCTCTGGAAACACCATATATTTT. As protein: CATSKSQGGSGNTIYF.

The chain links TRBV28 to TRBJ2-7; 8 bases are shared with TRBD1. CDR1 and CDR2 (germline): MDHEN, SYDVKM. The CDR3 runs to 13 residues. After removal of 7 bases from V and 4 bases from J, the junction contained 6 bases not matched to a gene. The CDR3 spells CASTRQGAYEQYF. As DNA, the CDR3 is TGTGCCAGCACTCGGCAGGGGGCTTACGAGCAGTACTTC.